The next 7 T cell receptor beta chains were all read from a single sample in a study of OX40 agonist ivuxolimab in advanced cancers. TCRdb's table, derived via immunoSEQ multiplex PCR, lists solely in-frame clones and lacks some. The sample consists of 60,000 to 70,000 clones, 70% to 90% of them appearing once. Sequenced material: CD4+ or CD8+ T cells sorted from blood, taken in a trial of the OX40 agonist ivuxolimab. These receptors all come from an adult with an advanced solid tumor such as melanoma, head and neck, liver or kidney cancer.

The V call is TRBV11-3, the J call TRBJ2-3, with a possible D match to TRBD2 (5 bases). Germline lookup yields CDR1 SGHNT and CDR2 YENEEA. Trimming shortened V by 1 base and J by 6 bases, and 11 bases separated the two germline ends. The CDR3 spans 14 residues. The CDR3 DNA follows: TGTGCCAGCAGCTTAGGCCGGGGAATGGATACGCAGTATTTT. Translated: CASSLGRGMDTQYF. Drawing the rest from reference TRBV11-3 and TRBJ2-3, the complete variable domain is EAGVVQSPRYKIIEKKQPVAFWCNPISGHNTLYWYLQNLGQGPELLIRYENEEAVDDSQLPKDRFSAERLKGVDSTLKIQPAELGDSAVYLCASSLGRGMDTQYFGPGTRLTVL.

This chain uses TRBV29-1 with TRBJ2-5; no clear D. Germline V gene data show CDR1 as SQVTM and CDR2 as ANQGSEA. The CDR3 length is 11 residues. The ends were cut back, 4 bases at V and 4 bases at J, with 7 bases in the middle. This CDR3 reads CSVGPRETQYF. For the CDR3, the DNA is TGCAGCGTTGGCCCAAGAGAGACCCAGTACTTC.

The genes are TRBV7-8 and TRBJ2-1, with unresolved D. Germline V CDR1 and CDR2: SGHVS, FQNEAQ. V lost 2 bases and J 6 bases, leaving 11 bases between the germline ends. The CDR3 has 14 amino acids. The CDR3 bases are TGTGCCAGCAGCTTAACCCCAGCTAGCAATGAGCAGTTCTTC. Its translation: CASSLTPASNEQFF.

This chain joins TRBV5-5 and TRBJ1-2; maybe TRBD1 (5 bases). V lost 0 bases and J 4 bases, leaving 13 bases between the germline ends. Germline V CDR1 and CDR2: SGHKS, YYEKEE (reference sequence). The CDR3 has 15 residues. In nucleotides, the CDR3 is TGTGCCAGCAGCTTGGACTCGGGACCGATCTATGGCTACACCTTC. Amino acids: CASSLDSGPIYGYTF.

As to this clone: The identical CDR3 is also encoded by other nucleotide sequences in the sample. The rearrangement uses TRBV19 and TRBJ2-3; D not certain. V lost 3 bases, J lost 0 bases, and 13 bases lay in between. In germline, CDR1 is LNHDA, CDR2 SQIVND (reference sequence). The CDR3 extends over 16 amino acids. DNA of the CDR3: TGTGCCAGTAGTATTGGCCAACGGATTAGCACAGATACGCAGTATTTT. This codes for CASSIGQRISTDTQYF.

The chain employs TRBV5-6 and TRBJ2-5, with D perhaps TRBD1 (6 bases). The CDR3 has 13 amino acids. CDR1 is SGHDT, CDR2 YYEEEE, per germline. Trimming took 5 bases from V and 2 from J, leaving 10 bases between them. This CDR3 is CASRKQGQETQYF. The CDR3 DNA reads TGTGCCAGCAGAAAACAGGGACAAGAGACCCAGTACTTC.

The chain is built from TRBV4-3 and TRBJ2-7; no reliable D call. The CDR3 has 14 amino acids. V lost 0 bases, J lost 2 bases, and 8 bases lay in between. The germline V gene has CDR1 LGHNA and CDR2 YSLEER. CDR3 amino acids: CASSQDTRTYEQYF. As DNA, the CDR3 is TGCGCCAGCAGCCAAGATACCCGGACCTACGAGCAGTACTTC.